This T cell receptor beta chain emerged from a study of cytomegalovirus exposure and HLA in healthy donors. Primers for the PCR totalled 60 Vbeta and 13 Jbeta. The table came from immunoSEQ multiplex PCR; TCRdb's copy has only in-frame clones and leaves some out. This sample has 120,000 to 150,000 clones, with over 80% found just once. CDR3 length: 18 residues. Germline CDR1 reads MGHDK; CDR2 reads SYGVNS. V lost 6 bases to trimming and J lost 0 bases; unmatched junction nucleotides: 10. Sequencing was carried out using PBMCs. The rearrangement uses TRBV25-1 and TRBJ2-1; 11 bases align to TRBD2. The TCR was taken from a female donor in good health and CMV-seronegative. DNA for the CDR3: TGTGCCAGCAGGCCGGGACTAGCGGACCTTAGCTCCTACAATGAGCAGTTCTTC. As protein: CASRPGLADLSSYNEQFF.